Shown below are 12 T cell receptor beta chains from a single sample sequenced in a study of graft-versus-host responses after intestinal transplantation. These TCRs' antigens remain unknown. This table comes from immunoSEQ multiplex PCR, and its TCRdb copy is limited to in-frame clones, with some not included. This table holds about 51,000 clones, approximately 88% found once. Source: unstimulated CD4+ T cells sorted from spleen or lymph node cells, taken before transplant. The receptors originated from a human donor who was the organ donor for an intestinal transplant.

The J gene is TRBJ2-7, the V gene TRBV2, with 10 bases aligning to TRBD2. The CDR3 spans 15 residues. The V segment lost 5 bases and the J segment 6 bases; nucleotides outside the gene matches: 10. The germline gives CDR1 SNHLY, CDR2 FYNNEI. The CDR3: CASSPLAGVGSEQYF. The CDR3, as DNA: TGTGCCAGCAGTCCTCTAGCGGGAGTCGGCAGCGAGCAGTACTTC. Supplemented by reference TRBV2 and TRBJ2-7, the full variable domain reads EPEVTQTPSHQVTQMGQEVILRCVPISNHLYFYWYRQILGQKVEFLVSFYNNEISEKSEIFDDQFSVERPDGSNFTLKIRSTKLEDSAMYFCASSPLAGVGSEQYFGPGTRLTVT.

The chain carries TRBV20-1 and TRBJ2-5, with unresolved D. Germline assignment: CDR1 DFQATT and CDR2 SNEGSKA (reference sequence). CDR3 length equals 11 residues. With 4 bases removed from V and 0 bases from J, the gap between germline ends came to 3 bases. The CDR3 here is CSATYQETQYF. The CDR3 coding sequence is TGCAGTGCTACGTACCAAGAGACCCAGTACTTC.

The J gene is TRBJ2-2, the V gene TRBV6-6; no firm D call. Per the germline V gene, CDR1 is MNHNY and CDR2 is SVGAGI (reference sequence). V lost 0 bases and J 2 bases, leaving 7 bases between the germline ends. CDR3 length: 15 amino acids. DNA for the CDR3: TGTGCCAGCAGTTACTCGATGGCAAACACCGGGGAGCTGTTTTTT. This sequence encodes CASSYSMANTGELFF.

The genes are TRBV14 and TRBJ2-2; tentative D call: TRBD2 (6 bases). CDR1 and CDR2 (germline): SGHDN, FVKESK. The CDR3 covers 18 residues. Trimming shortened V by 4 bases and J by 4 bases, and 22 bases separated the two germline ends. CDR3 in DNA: TGTGCCAGCAGCCTTTACCCTTTTCGCGGGATAGGCACCGGGGAGCTGTTTTTT. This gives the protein CASSLYPFRGIGTGELFF.

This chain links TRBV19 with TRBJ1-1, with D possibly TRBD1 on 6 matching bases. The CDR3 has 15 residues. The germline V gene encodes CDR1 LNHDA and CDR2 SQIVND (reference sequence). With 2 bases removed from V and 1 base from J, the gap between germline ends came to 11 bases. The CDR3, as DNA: TGTGCCAGTAGTATAAAGGGCAGGGGGAACACTGAAGCTTTCTTT. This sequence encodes CASSIKGRGNTEAFF.

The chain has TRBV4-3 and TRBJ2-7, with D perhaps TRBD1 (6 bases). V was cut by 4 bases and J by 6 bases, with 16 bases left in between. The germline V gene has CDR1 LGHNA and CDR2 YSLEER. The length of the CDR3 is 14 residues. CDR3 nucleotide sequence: TGCGCCAGCAGCCGCAAAAGGACAGTCTCCGAGCAGTACTTC. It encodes CASSRKRTVSEQYF.

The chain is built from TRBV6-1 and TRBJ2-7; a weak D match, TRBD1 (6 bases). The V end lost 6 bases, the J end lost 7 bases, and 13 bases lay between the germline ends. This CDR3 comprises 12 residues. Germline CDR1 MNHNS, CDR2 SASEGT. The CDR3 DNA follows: TGTGCCAGCAGGGACACAGGGCAGGAGCAGTACTTC. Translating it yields CASRDTGQEQYF.

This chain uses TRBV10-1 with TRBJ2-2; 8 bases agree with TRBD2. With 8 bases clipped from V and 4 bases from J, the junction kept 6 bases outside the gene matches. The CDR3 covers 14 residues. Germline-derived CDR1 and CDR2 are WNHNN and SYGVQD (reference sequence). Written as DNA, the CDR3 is TGCGCCAGCCGGGAGGGGGTCGGCACCGGGGAGCTGTTTTTT. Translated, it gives CASREGVGTGELFF.

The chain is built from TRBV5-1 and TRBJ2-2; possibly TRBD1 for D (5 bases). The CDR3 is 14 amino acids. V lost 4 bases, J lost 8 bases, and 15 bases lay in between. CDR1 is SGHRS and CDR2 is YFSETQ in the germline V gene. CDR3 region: CASSEITGYGELFF. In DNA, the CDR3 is TGCGCCAGCAGCGAAATTACAGGTTATGGGGAGCTGTTTTTT.

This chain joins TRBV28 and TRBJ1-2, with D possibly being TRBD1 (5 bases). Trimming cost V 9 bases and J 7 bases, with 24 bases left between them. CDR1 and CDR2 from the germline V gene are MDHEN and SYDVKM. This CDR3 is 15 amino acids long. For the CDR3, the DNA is TGTGCCAGTGAGGTCCCCGGGCTCTGGGGGGGTGGCTACACCTTC. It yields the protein CASEVPGLWGGGYTF.

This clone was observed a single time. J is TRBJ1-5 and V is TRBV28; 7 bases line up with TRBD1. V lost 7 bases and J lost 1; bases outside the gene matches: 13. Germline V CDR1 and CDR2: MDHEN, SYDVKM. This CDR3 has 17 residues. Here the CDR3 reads CASTLYQGDPSNQPQHF. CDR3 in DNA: TGTGCCAGCACCCTATATCAGGGGGACCCGAGCAATCAGCCCCAGCATTTT.

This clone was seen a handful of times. The CDR3 nucleotides read TGTGCCAGCAGCTTACGAGGGGTGGGAGGGTACGAGCAGTACTTC. Amino acids: CASSLRGVGGYEQYF. The V call is TRBV5-6, the J call TRBJ2-7, with 7 bases matching TRBD2. V lost 2 bases and J lost 4; bases outside the gene matches: 9. This CDR3 is built from 15 residues. The germline gives CDR1 SGHDT, CDR2 YYEEEE.